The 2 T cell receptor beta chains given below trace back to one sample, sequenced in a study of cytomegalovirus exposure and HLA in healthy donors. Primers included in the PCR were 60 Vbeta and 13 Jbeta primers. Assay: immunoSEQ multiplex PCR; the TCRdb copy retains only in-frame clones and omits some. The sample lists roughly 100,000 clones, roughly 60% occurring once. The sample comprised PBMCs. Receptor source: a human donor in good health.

CDR3 region: CASSLGGTARSNQPQHF. The CDR3 bases are TGTGCCAGCAGCTTAGGAGGGACAGCTCGTAGCAATCAGCCCCAGCATTTT. The rearrangement uses TRBV7-2 and TRBJ1-5; 7 positions match TRBD1. V shed 1 base, J shed 0 bases, and the junction held 6 bases outside the gene matches. CDR3 length: 17 amino acids. From germline, CDR1 is SGHTA and CDR2 FQGNSA.

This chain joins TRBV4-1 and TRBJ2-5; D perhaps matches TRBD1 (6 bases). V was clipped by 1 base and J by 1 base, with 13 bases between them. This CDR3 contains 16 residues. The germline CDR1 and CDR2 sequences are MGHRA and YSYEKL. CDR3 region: CASSQGGGTIQETQYF. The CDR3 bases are TGCGCCAGCAGCCAAGGGGGTGGGACAATCCAAGAGACCCAGTACTTC.